The next 12 T cell receptor beta chains were all read from a single sample in a study of CD8+CD57+ T cells in acquired aplastic anemia. The study profiled TCR beta VDJ and CDR3 using genomic DNA as template. TCRdb analysed the reads with MiXCR anew, one entry per CDR3 protein. The data hold about 120,000 distinct CDR3 sequences, with 45% to 60% observed a single time. It was patients with CD8+CD57+ cell expansion by flow cytometry who were chosen for sequencing. The sequenced material came from sorted CD4+, CD8+, or CD8+CD57+ T cells (not recorded which) from PBMCs. The receptors originated from a human donor with aplastic anemia.

The genes are TRBV10-1 and TRBJ2-7, with 9 positions matching TRBD2. Trimming at V came to 3 bases and at J to 2 bases, leaving 2 bases not matched to a gene. This CDR3 has 14 residues. From germline, CDR1 is WNHNN and CDR2 SYGVQD (reference sequence). The CDR3 loop is CASSDPSGAYEQYF. DNA of the CDR3: TGCGCCAGCAGTGACCCTAGCGGGGCCTACGAGCAGTACTTC.

This chain joins TRBV29-1 and TRBJ2-7, with 7 bases lining up with TRBD2. CDR3 length: 13 residues. The ends lost 8 bases at V and 3 bases at J; junction bases unmatched: 10. CDR1 SQVTM and CDR2 ANQGSEA come from the germline V gene. The CDR3 DNA reads TGCAGCTTAGTGTCGGCGGGGGACTACGAGCAGTACTTC. This gives the protein CSLVSAGDYEQYF.

This clonotype was recorded many times. The chain links TRBV7-2 to TRBJ2-5; TRBD1 matches 7 bases. The germline V gene has CDR1 SGHTA and CDR2 FQGNSA. V dropped 1 base and J dropped 5; count of bases not matched to a gene: 16. The CDR3 spans 18 residues. The CDR3 bases are TGTGCCAGCAGCTTAGGCCCACTGAGCAGGGGGATGGGGGAGACCCAGTACTTC. It codes for CASSLGPLSRGMGETQYF.

The V call is TRBV7-9, the J call TRBJ2-1, with 7 bases aligning to TRBD2. The germline V gene has CDR1 SEHNR and CDR2 FQNEAQ (reference sequence). The CDR3 runs to 13 residues. V gave up 0 bases and J gave up 12 bases; unmatched junction bases: 5. CDR3 sequence (DNA): TGTGCCAGCAGCTTAGCGGGGGGGGTGTGGCAGTTCTTC. Translation gives CASSLAGGVWQFF.

This sequence joins TRBV2 and TRBJ2-6; D is undetermined. Per germline, CDR1 SNHLY and CDR2 FYNNEI. The CDR3 sequence is 15 residues long. Trimming removed 5 bases from V and 0 bases from J, with 8 bases in between. The chain's CDR3 is CASSYIVSGANVLTF. The CDR3 bases are TGTGCCAGCAGTTACATCGTCTCTGGGGCCAACGTCCTGACTTTC. Looking up the rest from reference TRBV2 and TRBJ2-6 gives the full variable domain: EPEVTQTPSHQVTQMGQEVILRCVPISNHLYFYWYRQILGQKVEFLVSFYNNEISEKSEIFDDQFSVERPDGSNFTLKIRSTKLEDSAMYFCASSYIVSGANVLTFGAGSRLTVL.

The J gene is TRBJ2-2, the V gene TRBV29-1; 8 bases line up with TRBD1. The germline gives CDR1 SQVTM, CDR2 ANQGSEA. With 4 bases clipped from V and 7 bases from J, the junction kept 8 bases outside the gene matches. This CDR3 is 14 amino acids long. The CDR3 coding sequence is TGCAGCGTTGGACAGGGGACGCAGAGCGGGGAGCTGTTTTTT. This encodes CSVGQGTQSGELFF.

There are many counts of this clonotype. The V call is TRBV5-6, the J call TRBJ2-1; D is ambiguous. This CDR3 is 16 amino acids long. V shed 3 bases and J shed 0 bases, with 13 bases lying between them. CDR1 and CDR2 (germline): SGHDT, YYEEEE. In nucleotides, the CDR3 is TGTGCCAGCAGCTCGTACAGCTCCCTCTCCTACAATGAGCAGTTCTTC. Translation: CASSSYSSLSYNEQFF.

The chain uses TRBV24-1 and TRBJ1-4; 9 bases are a match to TRBD1. The CDR3 consists of 15 residues. V dropped 3 bases and J dropped 8; count of bases not matched to a gene: 6. Germline CDR1 and CDR2: KGHDR and SFDVKD. CDR3 coding DNA: TGTGCCACCAGTGATCCACCGACAGGGGGAGAAAAACTGTTTTTT. It encodes CATSDPPTGGEKLFF.

Details on this clonotype: This may be a read error, as it is one base from a much larger clone. The rearrangement links TRBV7-6 to TRBJ1-2; 7 bases are shared with TRBD1. Trimming took 5 bases from V and 8 from J; bases not matched to a gene: 8. The CDR3 length is 13 residues. The germline V gene encodes CDR1 SGHVS and CDR2 FNYEAQ. The CDR3 DNA sequence: TGTGCCAGCAGCGAAGGGGGCTGCTCGGGCTACACCTTC. Translating it yields CASSEGGCSGYTF.

The chain recombines TRBV20-1 with TRBJ1-4, with D unclear. The CDR3 runs to 13 residues. The V end lost 4 bases, the J end lost 7 bases, and 13 bases lay between the germline ends. CDR1 DFQATT and CDR2 SNEGSKA come from the germline V gene (reference sequence). The CDR3 protein is CSATGGLGEKLFF. DNA for the CDR3: TGCAGTGCTACGGGAGGACTTGGTGAAAAACTGTTTTTT.

The chain employs TRBV7-2 and TRBJ1-5; the match to TRBD1 covers 8 bases. This CDR3 has 14 amino acids. Germline V CDR1 and CDR2: SGHTA, FQGNSA. Losses at the gene ends were 3 bases for V and 4 bases for J; bases not matched to a gene: 2. CDR3 sequence: CASSFGQGNQPQHF. CDR3 DNA: TGTGCCAGCAGCTTTGGACAGGGTAATCAGCCCCAGCATTTT.

The V and J genes are TRBV20-1 and TRBJ1-6, with D unclear. Trimming stripped 0 bases from V and 0 bases from J, with 9 bases between. The CDR3 sequence is 16 residues long. Germline values: CDR1 DFQATT, CDR2 SNEGSKA (reference sequence). The CDR3 coding sequence is TGCAGTGCTAGAGATCCCCAAAGCTCCTATAATTCACCCCTCCACTTT. It is translated as CSARDPQSSYNSPLHF.